The next 20 T cell receptor beta chains were all read from a single sample in a study of graft-versus-host responses after intestinal transplantation. TCRdb's copy holds only in-frame clones and misses some; the assay was immunoSEQ multiplex PCR. The sample holds about 39,000 clones, around 92% seen once. This sample comprised PBMCs, obtained 260 to 270 days after transplant. These receptors were obtained from a human patient who received an intestinal transplant, so some T cells may come from the graft donor.

The rearrangement links TRBV18 to TRBJ1-3; D is undetermined. Trimming took off 6 bases at V and 4 bases at J, with 16 bases between the two ends. CDR1 is KGHSH, CDR2 LQKENI, per germline. This CDR3 region has 15 residues. The CDR3: CASSSGEGDGNTIYF. The CDR3 DNA reads TGTGCCAGCTCGTCTGGTGAGGGTGACGGAAACACCATATATTTT.

The chain couples TRBV30 to TRBJ2-2; no reliable D call. Trimming shortened V by 1 base and J by 2 bases, and 5 bases separated the two germline ends. Germline CDR1 and CDR2: GTSNPN and SVGIG (reference sequence). The CDR3 runs 13 residues. The CDR3 here is CAWSEGNTGELFF. The CDR3, as DNA: TGTGCCTGGAGTGAGGGCAACACCGGGGAGCTGTTTTTT. Variable domain in full (rest from reference TRBV30 and TRBJ2-2): SQTIHQWPATLVQPVGSPLSLECTVEGTSNPNLYWYRQAAGRGLQLLFYSVGIGQISSEVPQNLSASRPQDRQFILSSKKLLLSDSGFYLCAWSEGNTGELFFGEGSRLTVL.

The chain is built from TRBV11-1 and TRBJ1-3; 8 nucleotides line up with TRBD1. The germline V gene encodes CDR1 SGHAT and CDR2 FQDESV (reference sequence). Trimming removed 6 bases from V and 1 base from J; junction bases left unmatched: 8. This CDR3 region has 16 residues. CDR3 DNA: TGTGCCAGCAGTCGACAGGGGAGATCGTCTGGAAACACCATATATTTT. Amino acids: CASSRQGRSSGNTIYF.

This rearrangement joins TRBV19 to TRBJ1-1; a possible D gene is TRBD1 (6 bases). Trimming removed 5 bases from V and 10 bases from J, with 14 bases in between. The CDR3 totals 12 residues. The V gene's germline CDR1 is LNHDA and CDR2 SQIVND (reference sequence). The CDR3 bases are TGTGCCAGTAGTCCGCAGGGGAAATCAGCTTTCTTT. This sequence encodes CASSPQGKSAFF. Filled out from reference TRBV19 and TRBJ1-1, the complete variable domain reads DGGITQSPKYLFRKEGQNVTLSCEQNLNHDAMYWYRQDPGQGLRLIYYSQIVNDFQKGDIAEGYSVSREKKESFPLTVTSAQKNPTAFYLCASSPQGKSAFFGQGTRLTVV.

The chain links TRBV7-8 to TRBJ1-5, with D possibly TRBD1 on 5 matching bases. This CDR3 spans 18 amino acids. The V gene's germline CDR1 is SGHVS and CDR2 FQNEAQ. Trimming removed 2 bases at V and 0 bases at J, with 17 bases between. The CDR3 region has the DNA TGTGCCAGCAGCTTAATAGGGCCGGGGGGTTATAGCAATCAGCCCCAGCATTTT. This gives the protein CASSLIGPGGYSNQPQHF.

This sequence joins TRBV6-5 and TRBJ1-1, with 9 positions matching TRBD1. V was pared by 6 bases and J by 5 bases, with 4 bases of the junction left unmatched. This CDR3 spans 13 amino acids. Germline-derived CDR1 and CDR2 are MNHEY and SVGAGI. CDR3 nucleotides: TGTGCCAGCAGCACCGACAGGGGGACTGAAGCTTTCTTT. Amino acids: CASSTDRGTEAFF.

The chain joins TRBV11-2 to TRBJ1-2, with D unclear. The germline CDR1 and CDR2 sequences are SGHAT and FQNNGV. V lost 0 bases to trimming and J lost 1 base, with 6 bases between them. The CDR3 covers 14 residues. CDR3 sequence: CASSLDIRNYGYTF. DNA of the CDR3: TGTGCCAGCAGCTTAGACATCCGTAACTATGGCTACACCTTC. Variable domain in full (rest from reference TRBV11-2 and TRBJ1-2): EAGVAQSPRYKIIEKRQSVAFWCNPISGHATLYWYQQILGQGPKLLIQFQNNGVVDDSQLPKDRFSAERLKGVDSTLKIQPAKLEDSAVYLCASSLDIRNYGYTFGSGTRLTVV.

The rearrangement uses TRBV9 and TRBJ1-4; D ambiguous. CDR3 size: 12 residues. From germline, CDR1 is SGDLS and CDR2 YYNGEE. V lost 6 bases to trimming and J lost 4 bases, with 7 bases between them. DNA for the CDR3: TGTGCCAGCAACGGTAATAATGAAAAACTGTTTTTT. Translation gives CASNGNNEKLFF.

The chain uses TRBV5-6 and TRBJ2-7; TRBD1 agrees at 8 bases. CDR3 length: 14 amino acids. The germline CDR1 and CDR2 sequences are SGHDT and YYEEEE. After removal of 4 bases from V and 5 bases from J, the junction contained 8 bases not matched to a gene. CDR3 bases: TGTGCCAGCAGCGGCGCCAGGGGGCTTCACGAGCAGTACTTC. This gives the protein CASSGARGLHEQYF.

J is TRBJ1-2 and V is TRBV5-8; 7 bases map to TRBD1. V trimming: 2 bases; J trimming: 5 bases; junction bases outside the gene matches: 6. The CDR3 is 14 amino acids. Germline CDR1 is SGHTS and CDR2 is YDEGEE. As DNA, the CDR3 is TGTGCCAGCAGCTTATTTGGACAGGCTTATGGCTACACCTTC. Protein sequence: CASSLFGQAYGYTF. Full variable domain (outside the CDR3, taken from reference TRBV5-8 and TRBJ1-2): EAGVTQSPTHLIKTRGQQATLRCSPISGHTSVYWYQQALGLGLQFLLWYDEGEERNRGNFPPRFSGRQFPNYSSELNVNALELEDSALYLCASSLFGQAYGYTFGSGTRLTVV.

The chain recombines TRBV6-1 with TRBJ2-5, with D possibly being TRBD1 (6 bases). CDR3 length equals 14 residues. The germline CDR1 and CDR2 sequences are MNHNS and SASEGT. V shed 6 bases and J shed 5 bases, with 16 bases lying between them. In nucleotides, the CDR3 is TGTGCCAGCAGCTTTATCGGACAGAGTGAGACCCAGTACTTC. Its protein is CASSFIGQSETQYF.

The chain carries TRBV4-3 and TRBJ2-3, with D uncertain. Trimming pared 1 base from V and 6 bases from J, leaving 2 bases between. Looked up from germline, CDR1 is LGHNA and CDR2 is YSLEER. The CDR3 runs to 11 residues. The CDR3 bases are TGCGCCAGCAGCCAAGCTGATACGCAGTATTTT. It yields the protein CASSQADTQYF.

Notes on this clone: Other DNA sequences within the sample encode an identical CDR3. This rearrangement joins TRBV18 to TRBJ1-1; perhaps TRBD1 as D (6 bases). The V end was cut by 2 bases, the J end by 8 bases, with 9 bases between. CDR3 length: 12 amino acids. Germline-derived CDR1 and CDR2 are KGHSH and LQKENI. The CDR3: CASSPGGAEAFF. CDR3 DNA: TGTGCCAGCTCACCAGGGGGCGCGGAAGCTTTCTTT.

This clone was recorded once. This chain links TRBV11-3 with TRBJ1-2, with TRBD1 matching 8 bases. The V segment lost 2 bases and the J segment 8 bases; nucleotides outside the gene matches: 25. From germline, CDR1 is SGHNT and CDR2 YENEEA. This CDR3 region has 20 residues. The CDR3 region is CASSLQGAHGTFTPVQGYTF. In nucleotides, the CDR3 is TGTGCCAGCAGCTTACAGGGGGCGCATGGGACCTTTACCCCTGTGCAGGGCTACACCTTC.

The chain uses TRBV20-1 and TRBJ2-7; D tentatively fits TRBD1 or TRBD2 (5 bases each). The length of the CDR3 is 11 residues. Germline CDR1 DFQATT, CDR2 SNEGSKA (reference sequence). Trimming stripped 6 bases from V and 2 bases from J, with 8 bases between. The CDR3: CSAGAAYEQYF. The DNA of the CDR3 is TGCAGTGCCGGGGCAGCCTACGAGCAGTACTTC.

The rearrangement joins TRBV5-4 to TRBJ2-2, with 11 nucleotides matching TRBD1. This CDR3 is built from 15 residues. V was pared by 3 bases and J by 7 bases, with 5 bases of the junction left unmatched. Germline CDR1 and CDR2: SGHNT and YYREEE (reference sequence). The CDR3: CASSSGQGGNGELFF. The CDR3 nucleotides read TGTGCCAGCAGCTCGGGACAGGGGGGGAACGGGGAGCTGTTTTTT.

The chain couples TRBV7-9 to TRBJ2-5; D may match TRBD1 or TRBD2 (5 bases each). CDR1 is SEHNR, CDR2 FQNEAQ, per germline (reference sequence). This CDR3 contains 14 residues. V shed 3 bases and J shed 4 bases, with 12 bases lying between them. CDR3 sequence reads: CASSFGNGGETQYF. The CDR3 DNA reads TGTGCCAGCAGCTTTGGCAATGGGGGAGAGACCCAGTACTTC. Using reference TRBV7-9 and TRBJ2-5 for the parts outside the CDR3, the full variable domain is DTGVSQNPRHKITKRGQNVTFRCDPISEHNRLYWYRQTLGQGPEFLTYFQNEAQLEKSRLLSDRFSAERPKGSFSTLEIQRTEQGDSAMYLCASSFGNGGETQYFGPGTRLLVL.

The rearrangement joins TRBV29-1 to TRBJ2-3; tentative D call: TRBD2 (5 bases). The CDR3 is 15 residues long. Deletions cut 7 bases from V and 1 base from J, with 18 bases between. Germline CDR1 and CDR2: SQVTM and ANQGSEA. The CDR3 here is CSAREHSDGTDTQYF. Here the CDR3 DNA reads TGCAGCGCCCGTGAACATAGCGACGGCACAGATACGCAGTATTTT.

The rearrangement uses TRBV5-6 and TRBJ1-5; D call uncertain. This CDR3 is 15 amino acids long. Germline CDR1 SGHDT, CDR2 YYEEEE. Trimming cost V 0 bases and J 0 bases, with 7 bases left between them. CDR3 coding DNA: TGTGCCAGCAGCTTGGGGTTTGGTAGCAATCAGCCCCAGCATTTT. The encoded protein is CASSLGFGSNQPQHF.

The chain joins TRBV6-1 to TRBJ2-7; D gene unclear. The V end lost 6 bases, the J end lost 7 bases, and 16 bases lay between the germline ends. The germline CDR1 and CDR2 sequences are MNHNS and SASEGT. This CDR3 has 13 residues. The CDR3 region is CASSRIAGREQYF. The CDR3 nucleotides are TGTGCCAGCAGCCGCATCGCCGGGCGTGAGCAGTACTTC.